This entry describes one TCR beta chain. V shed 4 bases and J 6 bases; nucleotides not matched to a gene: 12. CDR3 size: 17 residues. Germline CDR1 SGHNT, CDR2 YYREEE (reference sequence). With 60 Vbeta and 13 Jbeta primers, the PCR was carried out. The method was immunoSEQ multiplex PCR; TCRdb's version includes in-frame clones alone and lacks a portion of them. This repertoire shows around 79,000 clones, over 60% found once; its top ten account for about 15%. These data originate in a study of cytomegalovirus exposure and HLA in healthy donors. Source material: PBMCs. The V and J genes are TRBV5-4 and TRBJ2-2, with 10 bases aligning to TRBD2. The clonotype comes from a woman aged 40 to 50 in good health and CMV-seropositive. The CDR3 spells CASSTEGTSVRAGELFF. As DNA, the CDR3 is TGTGCCAGCAGCACCGAGGGGACTAGCGTTCGTGCCGGGGAGCTGTTTTTT.